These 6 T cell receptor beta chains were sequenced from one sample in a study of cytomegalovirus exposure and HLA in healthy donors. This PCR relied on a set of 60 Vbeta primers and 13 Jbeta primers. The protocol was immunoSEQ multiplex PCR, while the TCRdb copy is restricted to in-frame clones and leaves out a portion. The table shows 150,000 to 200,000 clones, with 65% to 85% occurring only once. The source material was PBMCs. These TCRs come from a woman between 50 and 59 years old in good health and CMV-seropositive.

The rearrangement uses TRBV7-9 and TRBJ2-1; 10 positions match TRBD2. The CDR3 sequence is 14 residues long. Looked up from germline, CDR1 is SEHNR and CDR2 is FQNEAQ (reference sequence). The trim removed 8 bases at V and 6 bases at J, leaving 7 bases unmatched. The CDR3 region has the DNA TGTGCCAGCGAACGGGGGACTAGCGTCAATGAGCAGTTCTTC. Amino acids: CASERGTSVNEQFF.

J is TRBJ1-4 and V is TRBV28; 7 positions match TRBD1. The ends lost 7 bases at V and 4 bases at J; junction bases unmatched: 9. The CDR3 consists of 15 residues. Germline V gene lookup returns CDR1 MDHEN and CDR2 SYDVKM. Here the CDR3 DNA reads TGTGCCAGCACCGAACGCGGGACAGTTAATGAAAAACTGTTTTTT. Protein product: CASTERGTVNEKLFF.

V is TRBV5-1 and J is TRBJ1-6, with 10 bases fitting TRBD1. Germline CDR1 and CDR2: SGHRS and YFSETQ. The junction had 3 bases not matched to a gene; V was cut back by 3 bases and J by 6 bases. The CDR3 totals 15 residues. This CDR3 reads CASSSGQGSNSPLHF. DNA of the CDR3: TGCGCCAGCAGCTCGGGACAGGGGAGTAATTCACCCCTCCACTTT. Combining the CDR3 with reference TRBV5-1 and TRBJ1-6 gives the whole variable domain KAGVTQTPRYLIKTRGQQVTLSCSPISGHRSVSWYQQTPGQGLQFLFEYFSETQRNKGNFPGRFSGRQFSNSRSEMNVSTLELGDSALYLCASSSGQGSNSPLHFGNGTRLTVT.

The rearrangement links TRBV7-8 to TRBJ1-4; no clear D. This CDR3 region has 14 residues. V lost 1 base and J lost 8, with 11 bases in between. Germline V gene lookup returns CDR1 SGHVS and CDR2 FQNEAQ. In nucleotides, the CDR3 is TGTGCCAGCAGCTTAGATTCCCTACCCGAAAAACTGTTTTTT. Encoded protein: CASSLDSLPEKLFF.

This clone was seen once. CDR3: CASSQVPPGLTFYEQYF. The CDR3 nucleotides read TGCGCCAGCAGCCAGGTACCCCCGGGACTTACTTTCTACGAGCAGTACTTC. V gene TRBV4-1 combines with J gene TRBJ2-7, with a possible D match to TRBD2 (6 bases). Looked up from germline, CDR1 is MGHRA and CDR2 is YSYEKL. The CDR3 has 17 residues. Trimming pared 3 bases from V and 3 bases from J, leaving 21 bases between.

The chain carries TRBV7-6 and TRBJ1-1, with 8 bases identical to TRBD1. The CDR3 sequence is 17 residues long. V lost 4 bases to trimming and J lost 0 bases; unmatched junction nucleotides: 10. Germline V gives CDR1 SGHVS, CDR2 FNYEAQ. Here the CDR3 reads CASSSPGTGGLNTEAFF. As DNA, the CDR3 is TGTGCCAGCAGCTCCCCCGGAACAGGGGGACTGAACACTGAAGCTTTCTTT.